A selection of T cell receptor beta chains follows, all from one sample in a study of neurological immune-mediated disorders. Using its own MiXCR run on the 5' RACE reads, TCRdb lists one record per CDR3 protein. The repertoire holds tens of thousands of distinct CDR3 sequences, with 3% to 4% as singletons. The specimen was PBMCs. The receptors stem from a man between 60 and 75 years old with multiple sclerosis. Both conserved end residues are part of each CDR3.

cdr3_aa: CASSLEQGSNTIYF; cdr3_length: 14; v_call: TRBV7-2
cdr3_aa: CASSKQGNEPQHF; cdr3_length: 13; v_call: TRBV12-3/TRBV12-4
cdr3_aa: CASSFKVDNEQFF; cdr3_length: 13; v_call: TRBV12-3/TRBV12-4
cdr3_aa: CASSLKLRYEQYF; cdr3_length: 13; v_call: TRBV27
cdr3_aa: CATSRRGVHQPQHF; cdr3_length: 14; v_call: TRBV15
cdr3_aa: CASSPDTQRNTIYF; cdr3_length: 14; v_call: TRBV5-1
cdr3_aa: CATKRGGKDNEQFF; cdr3_length: 14; v_call: TRBV7-2
cdr3_aa: CSAPNQGTEAFF; cdr3_length: 12; v_call: TRBV20-1
cdr3_aa: CASSDYTEAFF; cdr3_length: 11; v_call: TRBV25-1
cdr3_aa: CSVGTGGGQPQHF; cdr3_length: 13; v_call: TRBV29-1
cdr3_aa: CSASGQEDQPQHF; cdr3_length: 13; v_call: TRBV20-1
cdr3_aa: CSVQGANGYTF; cdr3_length: 11; v_call: TRBV29-1
cdr3_aa: CAGRTGVGNEQFF; cdr3_length: 13; v_call: TRBV5-8
cdr3_aa: CATSGTTAQAYNEQFF; cdr3_length: 16; v_call: TRBV24-1
cdr3_aa: CSARASPDTEAFF; cdr3_length: 13; v_call: TRBV20-1
cdr3_aa: CAISNDLGLAEAFF; cdr3_length: 14; v_call: TRBV10-3
cdr3_aa: CASSQDRVRTYGNTIYF; cdr3_length: 17; v_call: TRBV4-2
cdr3_aa: CASSLEGRTDTQYF; cdr3_length: 14; v_call: TRBV5-1
cdr3_aa: CSARQQGTEQFF; cdr3_length: 12; v_call: TRBV20-1
cdr3_aa: CASTLGADTQYF; cdr3_length: 12; v_call: TRBV6-2/TRBV6-3
cdr3_aa: CASSPSGSQETQYF; cdr3_length: 14; v_call: TRBV5-1
cdr3_aa: CASRQNYGYTF; cdr3_length: 11; v_call: TRBV5-1